This T cell receptor (beta chain) was captured in a study of neoadjuvant anti-PD-1 for oral cavity cancer. For the study at large: Non-progressing patients received a fourth nivolumab dose near day 43, then surgery on days 50-56.

In the case of this clone: The antigen is not known.

CDR1 SNHLY and CDR2 FYNNEI come from the germline V gene. V was clipped by 6 bases and J by 0 bases, with 8 bases between them. CDR3 length: 13 amino acids. Study outcomes and limitations: Higher pretreatment Treg/Th17 ratios tracked higher pretreatment blood clonality.

The table came from immunoSEQ multiplex PCR; TCRdb's copy has only in-frame clones and leaves some out. Of 7,100 or so clones listed, approximately 60% are singletons. The sequencing here drew on tumor tissue, taken before nivolumab (anti-PD-1) treatment. This chain links TRBV2 with TRBJ1-1, with D possibly being TRBD1 (6 bases). This receptor was obtained from a person aged 35 to 85 with oral cavity squamous cell carcinoma. Here the CDR3 DNA reads TGTGCCAGCAGGGGACAAATGAACACTGAAGCTTTCTTT. Translating gives CASRGQMNTEAFF.